This T cell receptor beta chain was identified during a study of blood T cell repertoires in COVID-19 (dated by TCRdb to about 2020). With respect to the entire study: The collaborator samples originated in the United States, Italy and Spain and spanned the acute and convalescent phases of COVID-19. The prospective study material was composed of cDNA or gDNA derived from T cells, B-cell-depleted T cells, or PBMCs. Deeply sampled blood TCRbeta repertoires from subjects exposed to, actively infected with, or recovered from COVID-19 were included in the dataset. The repertoires were made available in a free public database intended to serve as a resource for research on the immune response to SARS-CoV-2. The samples were drawn from the first 160 participants of the ongoing ImmuneRACE study and from about 1,200 subjects provided by 6 global collaborators. A de-identified subject ID, COVID-19 status, age in years and sex were almost always included in the sample metadata. Where available, HLA class I and class II types were obtained from metadata supplied by the sample provider rather than from assay-based typing.

Including the terminal cysteine and phenylalanine, the CDR3 comprises 16 residues. Only the CDR3 region is kept as DNA, spanning 48 bases read in frame from base 1. Clipping removes 4 bases from V and 4 bases from J, with 9 as the unmatched junction base count. Looking up the germline V gene yields CDR1 LGHNA and CDR2 YSLEER. The immunoSEQ Assay, a bias-controlled multiplex PCR, was used to amplify TCRbeta CDR3 regions from genomic DNA. In the original analysis: The number of nucleated cells in each sample was estimated from the amplification of reference gene primers within the assay. To quantify the absolute abundance of each unique TCRbeta CDR3 rearrangement, sequence reads were collapsed and filtered. For each sample, productive Simpson clonality was calculated as the square root of Simpson's diversity index across productive rearrangements. Sourced from immuneACCESS, this table was stored by TCRdb with only in-frame sequences that have V and J called. A share of the clones is absent; for the studies checked, an unresolved V gene accounts for under half, and the remainder has no known explanation. The V and J calls and the clone size are those of that table, but D and trimming were determined from the DNA. This sample holds around 150,000 clones; over 70% were observed only once. About a tenth of the sample belongs to the ten largest clones.

Whole blood was collected in K2EDTA tubes by collaborating institutions according to the institutions' own protocols. For TCRbeta analysis, collaborators shipped samples as frozen whole blood, isolated PBMCs, or DNA extracted from either of those sample types. The research as a whole found: The quantity of clinical and demographic metadata differed by source and by participant and was supplied without curation.

Concerning this clone: Its recognized antigen is unknown. No base quality values were provided; no much bigger clone lies one nucleotide off.

The receptor was isolated from a woman of 80 years or more with active or convalescent COVID-19. The sample taken for sequencing was peripheral blood. This receptor chain uses TRBV4-3 and TRBJ2-1; 8 bases in the junction line up with TRBD2. The DNA is as follows: TGCGCCAGCAGCCGAATGTACAGCGGGGGATACAATGAGCAGTTCTTC. Its protein is CASSRMYSGGYNEQFF.